This T cell receptor beta chain emerged from a study of CD8+CD57+ T cells in acquired aplastic anemia. Study-level background: DNA from sorted CD4+ and CD8+ cells averaged roughly 3.2 ug.

TCR beta VDJ and CDR3 profiles were obtained from a genomic DNA template. TCRdb reprocessed the reads via MiXCR and lists one record per CDR3 protein. The sample has some 180,000 distinct CDR3 sequences, less than 55% seen once; the top ten hold approximately 2.9%. Germline V lookup: CDR1 SEHNR, CDR2 FQNEAQ (reference sequence). V was clipped by 3 bases and J by 7 bases, with 12 bases between them. This CDR3 spans 13 amino acids. Regarding the study as a whole: The study identified almost 30 CD8+ CDR3 sequences shared by patients and controls.

A word on this clonotype: Antigen specificity is unknown.

This receptor was taken from a human donor in good health. Sequencing used sorted CD4+, CD8+, or CD8+CD57+ T cells (not recorded which) from PBMCs. The chain carries TRBV7-9 and TRBJ1-2, with TRBD1 as a possible D gene (5 bases). CDR3: CASSLEAGSGYTF. CDR3 coding DNA: TGTGCCAGCAGCTTGGAGGCAGGGTCTGGCTACACCTTC.